The 23 T cell receptor beta chains listed next were all sequenced from one sample in a study of blood T cell repertoires in COVID-19. Data came from immunoSEQ multiplex PCR; TCRdb stores just in-frame clones and leaves some out. The sample shows more than 250,000 clones, roughly nine tenths of them seen only once. The sample was peripheral blood. The receptors here all came from a man between 18 and 29 years old who had recovered from COVID-19.

The chain carries TRBV10-3 and TRBJ1-1, with TRBD1 matching 7 bases. The CDR3 covers 14 residues. Germline V gene lookup returns CDR1 ENHRY and CDR2 SYGVKD. V was clipped by 11 bases and J by 4 bases; unmatched bases: 13. The CDR3, as DNA: TGTGCCGTCCAGGGGGGCCCTGGAAGCACTGAAGCTTTCTTT. It codes for CAVQGGPGSTEAFF.

The chain joins TRBV9 to TRBJ1-2; 9 nucleotides line up with TRBD1. V shed 2 bases, J shed 2 bases, and the junction held 4 bases outside the gene matches. CDR3 length: 15 amino acids. Germline values: CDR1 SGDLS, CDR2 YYNGEE. The CDR3, as DNA: TGTGCCAGCAGCGTCAACAGGGGGCTGAACTATGGCTACACCTTC. Translated, it gives CASSVNRGLNYGYTF.

This chain links TRBV2 with TRBJ1-1, with D possibly TRBD1 on 6 matching bases. This CDR3 has 12 amino acids. V shed 9 bases and J shed 6 bases, with 14 bases lying between them. The V gene's germline CDR1 is SNHLY and CDR2 FYNNEI. Here the CDR3 DNA reads TGTGCCAGAACACAGGGCCGGGCTGAAGCTTTCTTT. Its translation is CARTQGRAEAFF. Supplemented by reference TRBV2 and TRBJ1-1, the full variable domain reads EPEVTQTPSHQVTQMGQEVILRCVPISNHLYFYWYRQILGQKVEFLVSFYNNEISEKSEIFDDQFSVERPDGSNFTLKIRSTKLEDSAMYFCARTQGRAEAFFGQGTRLTVV.

The chain employs TRBV27 and TRBJ2-1; the match to TRBD1 covers 10 bases. The germline gives CDR1 MNHEY, CDR2 SMNVEV (reference sequence). V lost 5 bases, J lost 4 bases, and 5 bases stayed unmatched. The CDR3 has 15 amino acids. CDR3 sequence: CASSTGTGVYNEQFF. The CDR3 DNA reads TGTGCCAGCAGTACCGGGACAGGGGTTTACAATGAGCAGTTCTTC.

J is TRBJ2-3 and V is TRBV6-1; possibly TRBD1 for D (6 bases). From germline, CDR1 is MNHNS and CDR2 SASEGT. The CDR3 has 14 amino acids. V shed 1 base and J shed 13 bases, with 18 bases lying between them. The CDR3 loop reads CASSEGLGGDGEYF. As DNA, the CDR3 is TGTGCCAGCAGTGAAGGCCTTGGGGGCGATGGGGAGTATTTT.

This clone has a handful of counts. The V and J genes are TRBV9 and TRBJ2-7; the D gene is possibly TRBD2 (8 bases). The V and J ends lost 4 bases and 5 bases respectively, with 16 bases between them. In germline, CDR1 is SGDLS, CDR2 YYNGEE. This CDR3 spans 14 amino acids. The CDR3 DNA follows: TGTGCCAGCAGCCGGGAGGGAGGGGGCGACGAGCAGTACTTC. It encodes CASSREGGGDEQYF.

The chain uses TRBV11-3 and TRBJ2-5, with 10 bases identical to TRBD1. The J segment lost 1 base and the V segment lost 1 base, leaving 3 bases of the junction unmatched. The V gene's germline CDR1 is SGHNT and CDR2 YENEEA. The CDR3 is 16 amino acids. As DNA, the CDR3 is TGTGCCAGCAGCTTAGGGGACAGGGGATCCCAAGAGACCCAGTACTTC. Protein product: CASSLGDRGSQETQYF.

V gene TRBV15 combines with J gene TRBJ1-6; possibly TRBD1 for D (6 bases). Germline V gene sequence: CDR1 LNHNV, CDR2 YYDKDF (reference sequence). The CDR3 sequence is 14 residues long. The ends were cut back, 3 bases at V and 7 bases at J, with 10 bases in the middle. Here the CDR3 DNA reads TGTGCCACCAGCAGGACAGGAAGAAATTCACCCCTCCACTTT. Translated, it gives CATSRTGRNSPLHF.

This chain connects TRBV27 to TRBJ1-2; a possible D gene is TRBD1 (6 bases). V was clipped by 2 bases and J by 5 bases, with 15 bases between them. This CDR3 has 15 residues. Germline V gives CDR1 MNHEY, CDR2 SMNVEV (reference sequence). This CDR3 reads CASSLRGQGMYGYTF. CDR3 sequence (DNA): TGTGCCAGCAGTTTAAGAGGGCAGGGGATGTATGGCTACACCTTC.

The J gene is TRBJ2-1, the V gene TRBV18; D remains unclear. The V end lost 3 bases, the J end lost 1 base, and 13 bases lay between the germline ends. The CDR3 has 16 amino acids. Germline CDR1 is KGHSH and CDR2 is LQKENI. As DNA, the CDR3 is TGTGCCAGCTCACCTAACTCTCCCGTTTCCTACAATGAGCAGTTCTTC. It codes for CASSPNSPVSYNEQFF. The full variable domain, its missing parts supplied by reference TRBV18 and TRBJ2-1, is NAGVMQNPRHLVRRRGQEARLRCSPMKGHSHVYWYRQLPEEGLKFMVYLQKENIIDESGMPKERFSAEFPKEGPSILRIQQVVRGDSAAYFCASSPNSPVSYNEQFFGPGTRLTVL.

This clone was seen many times. This chain joins TRBV19 and TRBJ1-2, with D possibly matching TRBD1 (5 bases). V shed 7 bases and J shed 5 bases, with 20 bases lying between them. CDR1 and CDR2 (germline): LNHDA, SQIVND (reference sequence). CDR3 size: 15 residues. In DNA form, the CDR3 reads TGTGCCAGTACCTCTGACAGCACTACCATTTATGGCTACACCTTC. Translated, it gives CASTSDSTTIYGYTF.

The chain joins TRBV2 to TRBJ1-1; D unresolved. The CDR3 runs to 12 residues. Germline CDR1 is SNHLY and CDR2 is FYNNEI. Trimming took 8 bases from V and 3 from J, leaving 10 bases between them. CDR3 protein: CASVARDTEAFF. As DNA, the CDR3 is TGTGCCAGCGTTGCCCGGGACACTGAAGCTTTCTTT. Using reference TRBV2 and TRBJ1-1 for the parts outside the CDR3, the full variable domain is EPEVTQTPSHQVTQMGQEVILRCVPISNHLYFYWYRQILGQKVEFLVSFYNNEISEKSEIFDDQFSVERPDGSNFTLKIRSTKLEDSAMYFCASVARDTEAFFGQGTRLTVV.

The chain combines TRBV4-1 with TRBJ2-5; D is perhaps TRBD2 (6 bases). Trimming pared 4 bases from V and 5 bases from J, leaving 17 bases between. Germline V gene sequence: CDR1 MGHRA, CDR2 YSYEKL. This CDR3 has 15 residues. The CDR3 DNA is TGCGCCAGCAGCCCTCACTTGGCGGGGACGGAGACCCAGTACTTC. This sequence encodes CASSPHLAGTETQYF.

The chain is built from TRBV6-5 and TRBJ2-7; TRBD1 matches 10 bases. The V segment lost 5 bases and the J segment 5 bases; nucleotides outside the gene matches: 6. The CDR3 covers 14 residues. Germline V CDR1 and CDR2: MNHEY, SVGAGI. The CDR3 DNA reads as TGTGCCAGCAGTCCCCTAGGGACAGGGGACGAGCAGTACTTC. Translating gives CASSPLGTGDEQYF.

This clone was seen a few times. The V and J genes are TRBV9 and TRBJ2-7; 9 bases are a match to TRBD2. Germline assignment: CDR1 SGDLS and CDR2 YYNGEE. There are 15 residues in the CDR3. Unmatched junction bases numbered 7, after V lost 4 bases and J lost 2 bases. The CDR3, as DNA: TGTGCCAGCAGCCCAAGGGTAGCGGGGGCCTACGAGCAGTACTTC. Translating gives CASSPRVAGAYEQYF.

V and J are TRBV6-5 and TRBJ1-4; TRBD1 matches at 7 bases. The CDR3 covers 15 residues. V trimming: 5 bases; J trimming: 0 bases; junction bases outside the gene matches: 3. Germline V gene sequence: CDR1 MNHEY, CDR2 SVGAGI. CDR3 protein: CASSRTGATNEKLFF. Here the CDR3 DNA reads TGTGCCAGCAGTCGCACAGGGGCAACTAATGAAAAACTGTTTTTT.

This chain's CDR3 is CASSLGSQSVGVHF. The CDR3 DNA follows: TGTGCCAGCAGCTTAGGTAGCCAAAGTGTGGGAGTCCACTTT. V and J are TRBV3-1 (or the pseudogene TRBV3-2) and TRBJ1-6; D call uncertain. Germline V gives CDR1 LGHDT, CDR2 YNNKEL (reference sequence). CDR3 length: 14 amino acids. The ends were cut back, 5 bases at V and 17 bases at J, with 22 bases in the middle.

This rearrangement joins TRBV19 to TRBJ1-6, with D possibly matching TRBD1 (5 bases). The CDR3 totals 16 residues. V was cut by 1 base and J by 5 bases, with 12 bases left in between. The germline gives CDR1 LNHDA, CDR2 SQIVND (reference sequence). CDR3 residues: CASSIAQGLHNSPLHF. The CDR3 DNA reads TGTGCCAGTAGTATAGCTCAGGGATTGCATAATTCACCCCTCCACTTT.

The chain uses TRBV4-3 and TRBJ1-2; D is uncertain. The CDR3 is 14 residues long. The V gene lost 8 bases and the J gene lost 5 bases, with 18 bases spanning the gap. The germline gives CDR1 LGHNA, CDR2 YSLEER. This CDR3 is CASSLSPTGYGYTF. DNA for the CDR3: TGCGCCAGCTCCCTTTCCCCGACGGGATATGGCTACACCTTC.

The V and J genes are TRBV5-1 and TRBJ1-4, with TRBD1 as a possible D gene (5 bases). This CDR3 has 16 residues. In germline, CDR1 is SGHRS, CDR2 YFSETQ. V shed 3 bases and J shed 0 bases, with 12 bases lying between them. CDR3 sequence: CASSWGDRATNEKLFF. The CDR3, as DNA: TGCGCCAGCAGCTGGGGGGACCGAGCAACTAATGAAAAACTGTTTTTT.

J is TRBJ2-7 and V is TRBV2, with D maybe TRBD1 (5 bases). The CDR3 has 12 amino acids. Germline loops: CDR1 SNHLY, CDR2 FYNNEI. Trimming shortened V by 10 bases and J by 1 base, and 11 bases separated the two germline ends. CDR3 bases: TGTGCCATCCTAAGGGGTTCCTACGAGCAGTACTTC. Encoded protein: CAILRGSYEQYF.

V is TRBV5-5 and J is TRBJ2-3; TRBD2 matches 14 bases. V gave up 2 bases and J gave up 2 bases; unmatched junction bases: 7. Germline CDR1 SGHKS, CDR2 YYEKEE (reference sequence). The CDR3 spans 18 residues. The CDR3 coding sequence is TGTGCCAGCAGCTTCTACGGACTAGCGGGGGGAGACACAGATACGCAGTATTTT. Translation gives CASSFYGLAGGDTDTQYF.

The CDR3 region is CASSQGVAGAGGEQFF. In nucleotides, the CDR3 is TGCGCCAGCAGCCAAGGGGTAGCGGGCGCGGGGGGAGAGCAGTTCTTC. The chain links TRBV4-1 to TRBJ2-1; TRBD2 matches 8 bases. Germline V gene sequence: CDR1 MGHRA, CDR2 YSYEKL. The CDR3 is 16 amino acids. The ends lost 1 base at V and 10 bases at J; junction bases unmatched: 12.